These 27 T cell receptor beta chains originate from one sample sequenced in a study of spatial heterogeneity in lung cancer. Time point specified: sample taken at primary tumor resection. Using its own MiXCR run on the 5' RACE reads, TCRdb lists one record per CDR3 protein. This sample yields around 1,000 distinct CDR3 sequences, of which approximately 12% are seen a single time; 11% belongs to the top ten. The sample here was normal lung tissue next to the tumor, taken at surgery. Every receptor here comes from a female donor with early-stage non-small cell lung cancer.

This clonotype was seen only once. This beta chain was picked up by a library intended for alpha chains and is off target, so its count carries little meaning. The chain joins TRBV9 to TRBJ2-1; D call uncertain. The V gene's germline CDR1 is SGDLS and CDR2 YYNGEE. This CDR3 has 15 residues. V lost 0 bases and J 8 bases, leaving 15 bases between the germline ends. This CDR3 is CASSVGSGQKDEQFF. In DNA form, the CDR3 reads TGTGCCAGCAGCGTAGGGTCCGGGCAGAAGGATGAGCAGTTCTTC.

This clonotype has only one observation. As an off-target read in a library built for alpha chains, this beta chain has a frequency of little significance. The genes are TRBV23-1 and TRBJ2-2, with TRBD2 matching over 10 bases. TRBV23-1 is an ORF, and what it does is uncertain. J gave up 7 bases and V 6 bases, and 17 bases lay outside the gene matches. CDR3 length equals 18 residues. The CDR3 protein is CASSQTPKSSGRNGELFF. DNA of the CDR3: TGCGCCAGCAGCCAAACCCCAAAGTCTAGCGGGAGAAACGGGGAGCTGTTTTTT.

This clonotype is large within its sample. A library prepared for alpha chains yielded this beta chain as an off-target read; its size is of little meaning. V and J are TRBV7-2 and TRBJ2-5; the match to TRBD2 covers 8 bases. The CDR3 extends over 15 amino acids. Germline CDR1 and CDR2: SGHTA and FQGNSA. J gave up 1 base and V 5 bases, and 6 bases lay outside the gene matches. CDR3 protein: CASSPRAGGQETQYF. CDR3 sequence (DNA): TGTGCCAGCAGCCCTAGGGCGGGGGGCCAAGAGACCCAGTACTTC.

Concerning this clonotype: In a library made to pick up alpha chains, this beta chain is a stray read with a size that means little. V gene TRBV29-1 combines with J gene TRBJ2-1; D could derive from TRBD1 or TRBD2 (5 bases each). The CDR3 totals 13 residues. Germline V CDR1 and CDR2: SQVTM, ANQGSEA. The V and J ends lost 6 bases and 7 bases respectively, with 16 bases between them. The CDR3 here is CSVRDQGGNEQFF. The CDR3 DNA follows: TGCAGCGTCCGGGACCAAGGTGGGAATGAGCAGTTCTTC.

This clonotype occurred a few times. Being off target in a library aimed at alpha chains, this beta chain has a size of little meaning. V and J are TRBV12-3 or TRBV12-4 and TRBJ2-1; 11 bases are a match to TRBD1. CDR3 size: 15 residues. The V gene end was trimmed by 3 bases and the J gene end by 8 bases; junction bases not matched to a gene: 6. The DNA of the CDR3 is TGTGCCAGCAGTTTTAGGACAGGGGGCACCGATGAGCAGTTCTTC. This sequence encodes CASSFRTGGTDEQFF.

By share of the sample, this clonotype is large. One junction end disagrees with the germline gene, perhaps due to a read error. This beta chain represents an off-target read in a library built for alpha chains; its size is of limited meaning. The CDR3: CASSVSKDTQYF. The CDR3 DNA reads TGTGCCAGCAGTGTCAGCAAAGATACGCAGTATTTT. The rearrangement links TRBV2 to TRBJ2-3, with no clear D. The CDR3 extends over 12 amino acids. CDR1 and CDR2 (germline): SNHLY, FYNNEI.

Notes on this clonotype: A library prepared for alpha chains yielded this beta chain as an off-target read; its size is of little meaning. The rearrangement joins TRBV6-1 to TRBJ2-5; D is perhaps TRBD2 (6 bases). The CDR3 contains 15 residues. V shed 7 bases and J shed 5 bases, with 20 bases lying between them. Germline CDR1 and CDR2: MNHNS and SASEGT. The CDR3 region has the DNA TGTGCCAGCACCCCAAAACCTAGCGTCCGGGAGACCCAGTACTTC. Protein product: CASTPKPSVRETQYF.

Concerning this clonotype: A read error may account for a junction end that differs from germline. Found in a library prepared for alpha chains, this beta chain is an off-target read, and its abundance has little meaning. The chain joins TRBV19 to TRBJ2-7; D is unresolved. The CDR3 has 13 residues. Germline V gene sequence: CDR1 LNHDA, CDR2 SQIVND (reference sequence). CDR3 region: CASSISVTYEQHF. In DNA, the CDR3 is TGTGCCAGTAGTATATCGGTAACCTACGAGCAGCACTTC.

This clonotype is judged medium-sized. Found in a library prepared for alpha chains, this beta chain is an off-target read, and its abundance has little meaning. V usage is TRBV2 and J usage is TRBJ2-1; D is ambiguous. V shed 6 bases and J shed 8 bases, with 14 bases lying between them. The germline gives CDR1 SNHLY, CDR2 FYNNEI. The CDR3 loop spans 13 amino acids. CDR3 region: CASRPDWSYEQFF. CDR3 bases: TGTGCCAGCAGGCCCGACTGGTCCTATGAGCAGTTCTTC. Full variable domain (remainder filled in from reference TRBV2 and TRBJ2-1): EPEVTQTPSHQVTQMGQEVILRCVPISNHLYFYWYRQILGQKVEFLVSFYNNEISEKSEIFDDQFSVERPDGSNFTLKIRSTKLEDSAMYFCASRPDWSYEQFFGPGTRLTVL.

Of note for this clonotype: This beta chain is off target for a library built for alpha chains, so its abundance means little. The chain joins TRBV20-1 to TRBJ1-1; TRBD1 matches 7 bases. The CDR3 runs 12 residues. Germline values: CDR1 DFQATT, CDR2 SNEGSKA (reference sequence). V lost 6 bases and J lost 8; bases outside the gene matches: 9. CDR3 in amino acids: CSAEMTGHEAFF. DNA for the CDR3: TGCAGTGCGGAGATGACAGGGCACGAAGCTTTCTTT.

This clonotype occurred a few times. This beta chain represents an off-target read in a library built for alpha chains; its size is of limited meaning. This chain uses TRBV29-1 with TRBJ2-5; 9 nucleotides align to TRBD1. Trimming took 7 bases from V and 4 from J; bases not matched to a gene: 1. This CDR3 spans 11 amino acids. Germline V gene sequence: CDR1 SQVTM, CDR2 ANQGSEA. Written as DNA, the CDR3 is TGCAGCGGGGACAGGGCAGAGACCCAGTACTTC. Its protein is CSGDRAETQYF. Filled out from reference TRBV29-1 and TRBJ2-5, the complete variable domain reads SAVISQKPSRDICQRGTSLTIQCQVDSQVTMMFWYRQQPGQSLTLIATANQGSEATYESGFVIDKFPISRPNLTFSTLTVSNMSPEDSSIYLCSGDRAETQYFGPGTRLLVL.

The table lists this clonotype with a few counts. Because this beta chain is a stray read in a library intended to capture alpha chains, its abundance should not be given much weight. The genes are TRBV7-2 and TRBJ2-5; D remains ambiguous. Germline V gene sequence: CDR1 SGHTA, CDR2 FQGNSA. V lost 2 bases, J lost 4 bases, and 11 bases lay in between. This CDR3 region has 14 residues. This chain's CDR3 is CASSLQDGTETQYF. CDR3 nucleotide sequence: TGTGCCAGCAGCTTACAGGACGGCACAGAGACCCAGTACTTC.

Note on this clonotype: This beta chain lies outside the target of a library built for alpha chains; its clone size means little. V gene TRBV4-3 combines with J gene TRBJ1-6; D is unclear. V was shortened by 0 bases and J by 13 bases, with 10 bases between the two germline ends. Germline loops: CDR1 LGHNA, CDR2 YSLEER. CDR3 length: 13 residues. The CDR3 sequence is CASSQDPGLPLHF. CDR3 DNA sequence: TGCGCCAGCAGCCAAGACCCCGGACTCCCCCTCCACTTT.

As to this clonotype: The library was built for alpha chains, so this beta chain is an off-target read and its size means little. The chain combines TRBV7-2 with TRBJ2-7; TRBD1 matches at 8 bases. Germline assignment: CDR1 SGHTA and CDR2 FQGNSA. CDR3 size: 14 residues. The ends lost 7 bases at V and 0 bases at J; junction bases unmatched: 5. The CDR3 DNA follows: TGTGCCAGCACAACAGGGGGGTCCTCCTACGAGCAGTACTTC. This translates into CASTTGGSSYEQYF.

This clonotype is labeled as medium-sized. With the library built for alpha chains, this beta chain is off target and its frequency is not meaningful. The rearrangement uses TRBV6-2 or TRBV6-3 and TRBJ2-7; the D is unclear. The CDR3 spans 13 residues. Per the germline V gene, CDR1 is MNHEY and CDR2 is SVGEGT. V lost 5 bases and J lost 2, with 10 bases in between. The chain's CDR3 is CASSQVPAYEQYF. CDR3 nucleotide sequence: TGTGCCAGCAGTCAAGTCCCCGCCTACGAGCAGTACTTC.

As regards this clonotype: This beta chain is an off-target read within a library intended for alpha chains, so its frequency means little. The rearrangement joins TRBV20-1 to TRBJ2-7, with 13 bases identical to TRBD2. Unmatched junction bases numbered 5, after V lost 6 bases and J lost 3 bases. The CDR3 totals 14 residues. CDR1 is DFQATT and CDR2 is SNEGSKA in the germline V gene (reference sequence). The CDR3 coding sequence is TGCAGTGCGCCACTAGCGGGAGGGAACTACGAGCAGTACTTC. This sequence encodes CSAPLAGGNYEQYF.

In its sample, this clonotype was seen a few times. This beta chain is an unintended read in a library built for alpha chains; its size means little. The chain employs TRBV29-1 and TRBJ2-3, with no clear D. V dropped 6 bases and J dropped 2 bases, with 6 bases sitting between them. Germline lookup yields CDR1 SQVTM and CDR2 ANQGSEA. CDR3 length equals 11 residues. The CDR3 coding sequence is TGCAGCGTAACGACCACAGATACGCAGTATTTT. It is translated as CSVTTTDTQYF.

With respect to this clonotype: The library was built for alpha chains, so this beta chain is an off-target read and its size means little. V gene TRBV10-3 combines with J gene TRBJ2-5; D is possibly TRBD1 (7 bases). V dropped 11 bases and J dropped 4 bases, with 17 bases sitting between them. Germline V CDR1 and CDR2: ENHRY, SYGVKD. The CDR3 consists of 13 residues. The CDR3 DNA is TGTGCCGTACAAAGCAGGGGGGTAGAGACCCAGTACTTC. It encodes CAVQSRGVETQYF.

By its share, this clonotype is medium-sized. Found in a library prepared for alpha chains, this beta chain is an off-target read, and its abundance has little meaning. The rearrangement links TRBV6-2 or TRBV6-3 to TRBJ2-1; D is possibly TRBD2 (5 bases). In germline, CDR1 is MNHEY, CDR2 SVGEGT. The CDR3 extends over 14 amino acids. The V end lost 8 bases, the J end lost 3 bases, and 14 bases lay between the germline ends. The CDR3 DNA reads TGTGCCAGCGAGGGAGACTCCTTCTACAATGAGCAGTTCTTC. It specifies CASEGDSFYNEQFF.

This clonotype is large by share. Since the library was made to target alpha chains, this beta chain is a stray read and its abundance is not meaningful. The J gene is TRBJ2-1, the V gene TRBV28; TRBD2 matches 7 bases. The ends lost 6 bases at V and 7 bases at J; junction bases unmatched: 6. The CDR3 consists of 13 residues. Per the germline V gene, CDR1 is MDHEN and CDR2 is SYDVKM. The CDR3 bases are TGTGCCAGCAGAAGCGGGAAGTATAATGAGCAGTTCTTC. This codes for CASRSGKYNEQFF. Full variable domain (remainder filled in from reference TRBV28 and TRBJ2-1): DVKVTQSSRYLVKRTGEKVFLECVQDMDHENMFWYRQDPGLGLRLIYFSYDVKMKEKGDIPEGYSVSREKKERFSLILESASTNQTSMYLCASRSGKYNEQFFGPGTRLTVL.

Sample share makes this clonotype medium-sized (0.01 to 0.1%). This beta chain came through as a stray read in a library set up for alpha chains, and its size says little. The chain couples TRBV6-5 to TRBJ2-6; a weak D match, TRBD2 (5 bases). Germline CDR1 is MNHEY and CDR2 is SVGAGI. The CDR3 covers 16 residues. V shed 2 bases and J shed 1 base, with 9 bases lying between them. CDR3 sequence reads: CASSYRTGSGANVLTF. In nucleotides, the CDR3 is TGTGCCAGCAGTTACCGGACTGGATCTGGGGCCAACGTCCTGACTTTC.

This clonotype was found a few times. This beta chain represents an off-target read in a library built for alpha chains; its size is of limited meaning. In DNA, the CDR3 is TGTGCCAGCAGCTTGTCGGCTAGCGGCCGCACAGATACGCAGTATTTT. This gives the protein CASSLSASGRTDTQYF. The chain joins TRBV5-4 to TRBJ2-3, with 7 positions matching TRBD2. Per germline, CDR1 SGHNT and CDR2 YYREEE (reference sequence). Trimming removed 1 base from V and 1 base from J; junction bases left unmatched: 6. This CDR3 is built from 16 residues.

This clonotype is termed large. This beta chain slipped into a library made for alpha chains as a stray read, so its size is not meaningful. The chain uses TRBV6-5 and TRBJ2-2; D assignment may be TRBD1 or TRBD2 (6 bases each). V was pared by 1 base and J by 7 bases, with 22 bases between. The CDR3 runs to 18 residues. Germline V gives CDR1 MNHEY, CDR2 SVGAGI. The chain's CDR3 is CASSYLFGGAADFGELFF. CDR3 nucleotides: TGTGCCAGCAGTTACTTATTCGGGGGCGCCGCAGATTTCGGGGAGCTGTTTTTT.

This clonotype qualifies as medium-sized (0.01 to 0.1%). Since it is a stray read in a library aimed at alpha chains, this beta chain has a size that is not meaningful. V and J are TRBV6-1 and TRBJ2-5; D is uncertain. V lost 3 bases and J lost 2, with 10 bases in between. The germline gives CDR1 MNHNS, CDR2 SASEGT. This CDR3 has 14 residues. The CDR3 DNA is TGTGCCAGCAGTGACAGAGCCCGACAAGAGACCCAGTACTTC. Translation: CASSDRARQETQYF.

As for this clonotype: As an off-target read in a library built for alpha chains, this beta chain has a frequency of little significance. The chain joins TRBV29-1 to TRBJ2-2; 7 nucleotides match TRBD1. Germline CDR1 is SQVTM and CDR2 is ANQGSEA. Losses at the gene ends were 5 bases for V and 2 bases for J; bases not matched to a gene: 5. The CDR3 runs 14 residues. CDR3 nucleotide sequence: TGCAGCGTTCTGCCAGGGGGAAACACCGGGGAGCTGTTTTTT. This gives the protein CSVLPGGNTGELFF.

This clonotype appeared a few times. A library prepared for alpha chains yielded this beta chain as an off-target read; its size is of little meaning. The rearrangement uses TRBV15 and TRBJ2-3, with D unclear. This CDR3 contains 15 residues. Germline V gives CDR1 LNHNV, CDR2 YYDKDF (reference sequence). V lost 0 bases and J lost 0, with 7 bases in between. The chain's CDR3 is CATSRELGSTDTQYF. For the CDR3, the DNA is TGTGCCACCAGCAGAGAGCTTGGGAGCACAGATACGCAGTATTTT.

This clonotype is medium-sized (0.01 to 0.1%) within its sample. This beta chain is an unintended read in a library built for alpha chains; its size means little. The chain has TRBV7-9 and TRBJ2-5; TRBD1 is a possible D gene (6 bases). Germline assignment: CDR1 SEHNR and CDR2 FQNEAQ (reference sequence). The CDR3 is 14 amino acids. V lost 5 bases, J lost 4 bases, and 14 bases lay in between. CDR3 sequence: CASSTQGTGETQYF. DNA of the CDR3: TGTGCCAGCAGCACACAGGGAACAGGAGAGACCCAGTACTTC.